This T cell receptor beta chain is from a study of blood T cell repertoires in COVID-19. Study-wide context: Samples representing acute and convalescent COVID-19 were sourced from the United States, Italy and Spain. PBMCs, B-cell-depleted T cells, or T cells were the source of the cDNA or gDNA that made up the material.

Some clones are missing from TCRdb's copy, which holds only in-frame ones; the method was immunoSEQ multiplex PCR. Of tens of thousands of clones listed, 70% to 80% are singletons. The V gene's germline CDR1 is SGHAT and CDR2 FQNNGV. The CDR3 covers 14 residues. V shed 6 bases and J shed 9 bases, with 18 bases lying between them. The chain joins TRBV11-2 to TRBJ1-5; D gene ambiguous. Sequenced input: peripheral blood. This clonotype originated in a woman in her sixties or seventies with acute or convalescent COVID-19. The DNA for the CDR3 is TGTGCCAGCAGTTTGGGCCCGGAAAACAGGCCCCAGCATTTT. Protein sequence: CASSLGPENRPQHF.